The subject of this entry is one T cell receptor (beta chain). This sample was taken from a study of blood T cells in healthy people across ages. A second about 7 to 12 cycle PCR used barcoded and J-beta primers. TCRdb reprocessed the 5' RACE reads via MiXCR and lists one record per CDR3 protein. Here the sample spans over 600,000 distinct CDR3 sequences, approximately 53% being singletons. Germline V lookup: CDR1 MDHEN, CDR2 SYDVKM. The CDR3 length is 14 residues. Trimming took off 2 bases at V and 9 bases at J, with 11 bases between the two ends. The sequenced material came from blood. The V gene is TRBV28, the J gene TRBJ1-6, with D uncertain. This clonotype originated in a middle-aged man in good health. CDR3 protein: CASSLTRRPSPLHF. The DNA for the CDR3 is TGTGCCAGCAGTTTAACCAGGAGGCCTTCACCCCTCCACTTT.